This is a list of T cell receptor beta chains from one sample in a study of neoadjuvant anti-PD-1 for oral cavity cancer. Sequencing was performed with immunoSEQ multiplex PCR; in TCRdb, only in-frame clones are kept and a portion is missing. Counted here are 75,000 to 100,000 clones, under 85% occurring once; the ten biggest clones make up around 3%. The starting material was PBMCs, obtained before nivolumab (anti-PD-1) treatment. These receptors all come from a person aged 35-79 years with oral cavity squamous cell carcinoma. Both conserved end residues are part of each CDR3. The order of the fields is clone size, J gene, V gene, D gene, CDR3 DNA, CDR3 protein. D genes are given only for firm matches. Size values are once, few and many counts, or a class for expanded clones, and some rows have none.

.	TRBJ2-7	TRBV27	TRBD1	TGTGCCAGCAGTTCCCCTTCCCGGGACAGACACTACGAGCAGTACTTC	CASSSPSRDRHYEQYF
once	TRBJ2-5	TRBV5-4	.	TGTGCCAGCAGCTTCCTAGGTGGGGGACAAGAGACCCAGTACTTC	CASSFLGGGQETQYF
.	TRBJ2-5	TRBV11-1	.	TGTGCCAGCAGCTGGGGGACTCCAGAGACCCAGTACTTC	CASSWGTPETQYF
.	TRBJ2-7	TRBV4-2	TRBD2	TGTGCCAGCAGCCAAGAGGGCGGACTAGCGGGAGCACGCTACGAGCAGTACTTC	CASSQEGGLAGARYEQYF
.	TRBJ2-1	TRBV6-1	TRBD2	TGTGCCAGCAGTGAAAATTTTTTCGGTCTAGCGGGAGGGGGCGATGAGCAGTTCTTC	CASSENFFGLAGGGDEQFF
.	TRBJ1-4	TRBV6-5	.	TGTGCCAGCAGTTACTCGTGGGCTGCAACTAATGAAAAACTGTTTTTT	CASSYSWAATNEKLFF
.	TRBJ2-7	TRBV6-6	TRBD1	TGTGCCAGCAGTCTACAGGGGGACGAGCAGTACTTC	CASSLQGDEQYF
.	TRBJ1-5	TRBV19	.	TGTGCCAGTAGTAAGACAGCGCCTAGCAATCAGCCCCAGCATTTT	CASSKTAPSNQPQHF
.	TRBJ2-1	TRBV2	.	TGTGCCAGCAGTGAGTACCGGGACCATGAGCAGTTCTTC	CASSEYRDHEQFF
.	TRBJ2-7	TRBV7-9	TRBD1	TGTGCCAGCAGCGCCGGGACAGCGACCTACGAGCAGTACTTC	CASSAGTATYEQYF
.	TRBJ2-5	TRBV29-1	TRBD2	TGCAGCGTTGCCGGCGGGAGGGCCGTTGATGCCCAAAAAGAGACCCAGTACTTC	CSVAGGRAVDAQKETQYF
.	TRBJ2-2	TRBV19	.	TGTGCCAGTAGTATGTCGGATGCAGGCAGGGAGCTGTTTTTT	CASSMSDAGRELFF
.	TRBJ1-5	TRBV28	TRBD1	TGTGCCAGCAGTTTCTTAAAAGGACAGGGGGTGGGAAGCAATCAGCCCCAGCATTTT	CASSFLKGQGVGSNQPQHF
.	TRBJ2-1	TRBV29-1	.	TGCAGCGGCGCGGGTAGTGGGAGAGCCTACAATGAGCAGTTCTTC	CSGAGSGRAYNEQFF
.	TRBJ2-5	TRBV15	.	TGTGCCACCAGCAGAGGTGCGACTCCCGCCCAAGAGACCCAGTACTTC	CATSRGATPAQETQYF
.	TRBJ2-7	TRBV10-3	.	TGTGCCATCTCCCAAGACAACGCCGGTCAGCAGTACTTC	CAISQDNAGQQYF
.	TRBJ2-1	TRBV7-9	.	TGTGCCAGCAGCCCCTGGCAGGGGGGGAGCAACAATGAGCAGTTCTTC	CASSPWQGGSNNEQFF
.	TRBJ1-2	TRBV4-1	.	TGCGCCAGCAGCCAGGTAGGGTCCTATGGCTACACCTTC	CASSQVGSYGYTF
.	TRBJ2-7	TRBV6-5	.	TGTGCCAGCAGTTACTCGACGGGTAGCTCCTACGAGCAGTACTTC	CASSYSTGSSYEQYF
.	TRBJ2-2	TRBV5-6	TRBD2	TGTGCCAGCAGCTCAAGCGGGATTGCCACCGGGGAGCTGTTTTTT	CASSSSGIATGELFF
.	TRBJ1-1	TRBV29-1	.	TGCAGCGTTAGGCAGGGGAGGCCTGAAGCTTTCTTT	CSVRQGRPEAFF
.	TRBJ1-5	TRBV5-8	.	TGTGCCAGCAGCTTGATGGGACAGCCCCAGCATTTT	CASSLMGQPQHF
.	TRBJ2-7	TRBV2	.	TGTGCCAGCAGTGAGCAGGGACTTATTGAGCAGTACTTC	CASSEQGLIEQYF
.	TRBJ1-2	TRBV9	.	TGTGCCAGCAGCGTAGCTACGCAGCCGGGATGGGGCTACACCTTC	CASSVATQPGWGYTF
.	TRBJ2-5	TRBV10-1	TRBD2	TGCGCCAGCAGTGAAGCGGGAGAGGAGACCCAGTACTTC	CASSEAGEETQYF
.	TRBJ1-5	TRBV6-1	TRBD1	TGTGCCAGCAGTGAGACAGGGAACCAGCCCCAGCATTTT	CASSETGNQPQHF
.	TRBJ2-7	TRBV5-1	.	TGCGCCAGCAGCTTGGAGCGAGGATCCTCCTACGAGCAGTACTTC	CASSLERGSSYEQYF
.	TRBJ2-7	TRBV27	.	TGTGCCAGCAGGGGACCTCGAGATTTCAGGGACGAGCAGTACTTC	CASRGPRDFRDEQYF
.	TRBJ2-7	TRBV27	TRBD2	TGTGCCAGCAGTCCCCGGACTAGCGGCGAGCAGTACTTC	CASSPRTSGEQYF
.	TRBJ2-7	TRBV7-3	.	TGTGCCAGCAGCTCGTCGACTAGAACCGAGCAGTACTTC	CASSSSTRTEQYF
.	TRBJ2-1	TRBV2	.	TGTGCCAGCAGTGATGGGCCTAGCGCTATTAACAATGAGCAGTTCTTC	CASSDGPSAINNEQFF
.	TRBJ1-5	TRBV19	.	TGTGCCAGTAGTATAGACGGCAGGGGCAATCAGCCCCAGCATTTT	CASSIDGRGNQPQHF
.	TRBJ2-1	TRBV5-1	.	TGCGCCAGCACCACCGCCGGGACAACTTACAATGAGCAGTTCTTC	CASTTAGTTYNEQFF
few	TRBJ1-2	TRBV19	.	TGTGCCAGTAGTCCCAATTGGGCAGGAACAAACTATGGCTACACCTTC	CASSPNWAGTNYGYTF
.	TRBJ2-3	TRBV2	.	TGTGCCAGCAACCGTGCTCCGGGGACAGATACGCAGTATTTT	CASNRAPGTDTQYF